This passage covers 7 T cell receptor beta chains from one sample sequenced in a study of blood T cell repertoires in COVID-19. This table comes from immunoSEQ multiplex PCR, and its TCRdb copy is limited to in-frame clones, with some not included. This table has a few hundred thousand clones, 70% to 85% appearing once. The sequenced sample was peripheral blood. The receptors here all came from a woman aged 40 to 50 who had recovered from COVID-19.

The CDR3 DNA follows: TGTGCCAGTAGGGCAGGCTTAGATACGCAGTATTTT. Its translation: CASRAGLDTQYF. The chain is built from TRBV19 and TRBJ2-3; no firm D call. Germline CDR1 and CDR2: LNHDA and SQIVND (reference sequence). V was cut by 6 bases and J by 5 bases, with 9 bases left in between. The length of the CDR3 is 12 residues.

This rearrangement joins TRBV28 to TRBJ2-4; tentative D call: TRBD1 (6 bases). The CDR3 is made up of 15 amino acids. V dropped 3 bases and J dropped 4 bases, with 13 bases sitting between them. Germline values: CDR1 MDHEN, CDR2 SYDVKM. As DNA, the CDR3 is TGTGCCAGCAGTTTTTCAGGGGCGCGTAAAAACATTCAGTACTTC. Amino acid sequence: CASSFSGARKNIQYF.

The genes are TRBV19 and TRBJ1-2, with D maybe TRBD1 (5 bases). The CDR3 length is 15 residues. Trimming took off 6 bases at V and 4 bases at J, with 18 bases between the two ends. The germline V gene has CDR1 LNHDA and CDR2 SQIVND (reference sequence). The CDR3 DNA is TGTGCCAGTAGCCCTGACAGCTCACCGGGCTATGGCTACACCTTC. It specifies CASSPDSSPGYGYTF.

The genes are TRBV20-1 and TRBJ2-5; a possible D gene is TRBD2 (5 bases). CDR3 length: 11 amino acids. V was trimmed by 4 bases and J by 3 bases, leaving 6 bases between them. CDR1 and CDR2 from the germline V gene are DFQATT and SNEGSKA (reference sequence). In nucleotides, the CDR3 is TGCAGTGCTACGGGGAAAGAGACCCAGTACTTC. Protein product: CSATGKETQYF.

The rearrangement joins TRBV9 to TRBJ1-3, with a weak D call TRBD1 (5 bases). From germline, CDR1 is SGDLS and CDR2 YYNGEE. This CDR3 region has 14 residues. Trimming removed 3 bases at V and 4 bases at J, with 11 bases between. The CDR3 DNA reads TGTGCCAGCAGCGCGACAGTGACAGGAAACACCATATATTTT. Translated, it gives CASSATVTGNTIYF. The whole variable domain, filled in from reference TRBV9 and TRBJ1-3, reads DSGVTQTPKHLITATGQRVTLRCSPRSGDLSVYWYQQSLDQGLQFLIQYYNGEERAKGNILERFSAQQFPDLHSELNLSSLELGDSALYFCASSATVTGNTIYFGEGSWLTVV.

This clone was seen a handful of times. This sequence joins TRBV5-1 and TRBJ1-2; the match to TRBD1 covers 8 bases. Per the germline V gene, CDR1 is SGHRS and CDR2 is YFSETQ. This CDR3 has 13 residues. Trimming at V came to 5 bases and at J to 8 bases, leaving 8 bases not matched to a gene. CDR3 in amino acids: CASRGQGEGGYTF. The CDR3, as DNA: TGCGCCAGCAGAGGACAGGGAGAGGGCGGCTACACCTTC.

The gene calls are TRBV10-3 and TRBJ2-7, with D perhaps matching TRBD2 (6 bases). CDR1 and CDR2 from the germline V gene are ENHRY and SYGVKD. This CDR3 has 14 residues. V lost 6 bases and J 2 bases, leaving 14 bases between the germline ends. CDR3 nucleotide sequence: TGTGCCATCAGCAATAATCGGGGGACCTACGAGCAGTACTTC. The encoded protein is CAISNNRGTYEQYF.